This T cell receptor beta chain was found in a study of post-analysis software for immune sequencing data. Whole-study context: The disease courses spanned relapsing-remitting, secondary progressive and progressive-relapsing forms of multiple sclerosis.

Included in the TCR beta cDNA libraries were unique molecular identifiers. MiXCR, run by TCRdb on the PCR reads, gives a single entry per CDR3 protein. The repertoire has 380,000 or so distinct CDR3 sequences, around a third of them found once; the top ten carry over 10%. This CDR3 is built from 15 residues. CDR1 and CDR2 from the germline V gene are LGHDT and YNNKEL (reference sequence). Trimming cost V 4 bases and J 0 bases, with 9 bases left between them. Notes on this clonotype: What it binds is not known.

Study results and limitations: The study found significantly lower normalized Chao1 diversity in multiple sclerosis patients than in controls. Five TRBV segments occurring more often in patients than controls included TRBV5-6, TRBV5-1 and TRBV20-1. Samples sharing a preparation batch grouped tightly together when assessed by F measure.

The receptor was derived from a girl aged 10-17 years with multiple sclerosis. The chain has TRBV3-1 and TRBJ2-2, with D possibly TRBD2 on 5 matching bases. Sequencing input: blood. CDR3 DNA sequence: TGTGCCAGCAGCCGACGAGGGTCGAACACCGGGGAGCTGTTTTTT. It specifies CASSRRGSNTGELFF.